These T cell receptor beta chains were read from a single sample in a study of blood T cell repertoires in COVID-19. Sequencing used immunoSEQ multiplex PCR; TCRdb keeps in-frame clones, though not all of them. The profile shows 250,000 to 350,000 clones, around 85% of them singletons. Sequencing was performed on peripheral blood. These receptor sequences come from a human donor with COVID-19, enrolled during active disease. The donor label of this sample is uncertain. CDR3s include the opening cysteine and the closing phenylalanine or tryptophan. Fields, in order: D gene, V gene, J gene, CDR3 length, clone size, CDR3 DNA, CDR3 protein. The D gene is left open where the match is weak. The listing skips clone size in some rows; elsewhere it reads once, few, many or a size class.

TRBD1,TRBV10-3,TRBJ1-5,18,NA,TGTGCCATCAGTGATTCCTCTCCAGGGGGCTTCGGCAATCAGCCCCAGCATTTT,CAISDSSPGGFGNQPQHF
TRBD1,TRBV4-1,TRBJ1-2,16,NA,TGCGCCAGCAGCCGGGGACAGGGGGCGCCGGACAGCGGCTACACCTTC,CASSRGQGAPDSGYTF
NA,TRBV7-2,TRBJ1-1,13,NA,TGTGCCAGCAGCGAGGTTTTGAACACTGAAGCTTTCTTT,CASSEVLNTEAFF
TRBD1,TRBV27,TRBJ1-6,15,NA,TGTGCCACCTCACAGGGGGCAACCTATAATTCACCCCTCCACTTT,CATSQGATYNSPLHF
TRBD1,TRBV19,TRBJ2-2,15,NA,TGTGCCAGTAGTAGGGACAGGACGTTCGCCGGGGAGCTGTTTTTT,CASSRDRTFAGELFF
NA,TRBV11-3,TRBJ2-3,12,few,TGTGCCAGCAGCGGGAGGACAGATACGCAGTATTTT,CASSGRTDTQYF
TRBD1,TRBV14,TRBJ2-4,16,NA,TGTGCCAGCAGCCAAGAATTCGGACAGGGTCGGAACATTCAGTACTTC,CASSQEFGQGRNIQYF
NA,TRBV6-5,TRBJ2-3,13,NA,TGTGCCACCAGCGGAGCAAGCACAGATACGCAGTATTTT,CATSGASTDTQYF
TRBD1,TRBV7-2,TRBJ1-3,15,NA,TGTGCCAGCAGCCCCAGGACAGGGGAAGGAAACACCATATATTTT,CASSPRTGEGNTIYF
NA,TRBV5-1,TRBJ2-2,14,NA,TGCGCCAGCAGCTTGGTGGCGGAGACCGGGGAGCTGTTTTTT,CASSLVAETGELFF
TRBD1,TRBV20-1,TRBJ1-2,16,NA,TGCAGTGCTAGTCCCTCCTTTGGACAGGGTGTCTATGGCTACACCTTC,CSASPSFGQGVYGYTF
NA,TRBV24-1,TRBJ2-1,19,NA,TGTGCCACCAGTGATTTGAGGATGGGTGGCAGCGCGACCGACAATGAGCAGTTCTTC,CATSDLRMGGSATDNEQFF
TRBD1,TRBV20-1,TRBJ1-2,15,NA,TGCAGTGCTAGTCAGGGACAGGGGGCGTTCGGCGGCTACACCTTC,CSASQGQGAFGGYTF
TRBD1,TRBV5-6,TRBJ1-2,15,NA,TGTGCCAGCAGCTTGTATGAGGGGGCTTCCTTCGGCTACACCTTC,CASSLYEGASFGYTF
TRBD1,TRBV7-2,TRBJ2-5,15,NA,TGTGCCAGCAGCTTAGACAGGGGGTTGGGTGAGACCCAGTACTTC,CASSLDRGLGETQYF
NA,TRBV15,TRBJ2-7,16,NA,TGTGCCACCAGCAGAGTTGCGGCAGGGTCCTCCTACGAGCAGTACTTC,CATSRVAAGSSYEQYF
NA,TRBV30,TRBJ2-1,13,NA,TGTGCCTGGAGTCCCCGTAGTTCCAATGAGCAGTTCTTC,CAWSPRSSNEQFF
TRBD1,TRBV28,TRBJ1-2,14,NA,TGTGCCAGCAGGGTTACAGGGGGTATATATGGCTACACCTTC,CASRVTGGIYGYTF
NA,TRBV5-4,TRBJ2-2,16,NA,TGTGCCAGCAGCCCTAAAGGGGTTTTGGGAACCGGGGAGCTGTTTTTT,CASSPKGVLGTGELFF
TRBD2,TRBV4-3,TRBJ2-7,19,NA,TGCGCCAGCAGCCAAGATTTTGGGGACCCTGAGGAGCGGGACTACGAGCAGTACTTC,CASSQDFGDPEERDYEQYF
NA,TRBV19,TRBJ2-3,14,once,TGTGCCAGTAGTAGGGGCTGGGACACCGATACGCAGTATTTT,CASSRGWDTDTQYF
TRBD1,TRBV4-1,TRBJ2-2,15,NA,TGCGCCAGCAGCCAAAGGGGACAGGGGAGCGGGGAGCTGTTTTTT,CASSQRGQGSGELFF
NA,TRBV28,TRBJ1-2,14,NA,TGTGCCAGCAGCCACCCCTTGGACAGCTATGGCTACACCTTC,CASSHPLDSYGYTF
TRBD1,TRBV19,TRBJ1-2,13,NA,TGTGCCAGTAGCCTGGGGACAGTAAGGGGCTACACCTTC,CASSLGTVRGYTF
NA,TRBV7-3,TRBJ1-1,13,NA,TGTGCCAGCAGCTTAACCGGGTCTTCTGAAGCTTTCTTT,CASSLTGSSEAFF
NA,TRBV7-6,TRBJ1-2,12,few,TGTGCCAGCAGCCCACCGACAGATGGCTACACCTTC,CASSPPTDGYTF
NA,TRBV7-9,TRBJ1-1,14,NA,TGTGCCAGCAGCCCCCCTGGTGGTAGCACTGAAGCTTTCTTT,CASSPPGGSTEAFF
TRBD1,TRBV5-6,TRBJ2-7,16,NA,TGTGCCAGCAGCCCCGGGACAGGGGATAGCTCCTACGAGCAGTACTTC,CASSPGTGDSSYEQYF
NA,TRBV20-1,TRBJ1-1,15,NA,TGCAGTGCTAGTTTTACAGGGATAGGGCCCACTGAAGCTTTCTTT,CSASFTGIGPTEAFF
TRBD1,TRBV7-9,TRBJ1-1,15,NA,TGTGCCAGCAGTCGACAGGGGTCGGAGAACACTGAAGCTTTCTTT,CASSRQGSENTEAFF
TRBD2,TRBV5-8,TRBJ2-3,16,NA,TGTGCCAGCAGCCTGGGGACTAGCGGATCCACAGATACGCAGTATTTT,CASSLGTSGSTDTQYF
TRBD1,TRBV2,TRBJ2-2,15,NA,TGTGCCAGCCAAAGTGGGACAGGGGTTACCGGGGAGCTGTTTTTT,CASQSGTGVTGELFF
NA,TRBV27,TRBJ1-1,17,NA,TGTGCCAGCAGGAACTCTCCTACGGACAGCATGAACACTGAAGCTTTCTTT,CASRNSPTDSMNTEAFF
TRBD1,TRBV7-9,TRBJ1-1,14,NA,TGTGCCAGCAGTTCCGGACAGGGGAACACTGAAGCTTTCTTT,CASSSGQGNTEAFF
NA,TRBV2,TRBJ2-7,12,NA,TGTGCCAGCAGTGTGGGGACACTTGAGCAGTACTTC,CASSVGTLEQYF
NA,TRBV9,TRBJ1-4,15,NA,TGTGCCAGCAGCGTAGGAGGATTAATTAATGAAAAACTGTTTTTT,CASSVGGLINEKLFF
TRBD2,TRBV19,TRBJ2-1,16,NA,TGTGCCAGTAGAATGGGGCTAGCGGGCTCCGTCGGTGAGCAGTTCTTC,CASRMGLAGSVGEQFF